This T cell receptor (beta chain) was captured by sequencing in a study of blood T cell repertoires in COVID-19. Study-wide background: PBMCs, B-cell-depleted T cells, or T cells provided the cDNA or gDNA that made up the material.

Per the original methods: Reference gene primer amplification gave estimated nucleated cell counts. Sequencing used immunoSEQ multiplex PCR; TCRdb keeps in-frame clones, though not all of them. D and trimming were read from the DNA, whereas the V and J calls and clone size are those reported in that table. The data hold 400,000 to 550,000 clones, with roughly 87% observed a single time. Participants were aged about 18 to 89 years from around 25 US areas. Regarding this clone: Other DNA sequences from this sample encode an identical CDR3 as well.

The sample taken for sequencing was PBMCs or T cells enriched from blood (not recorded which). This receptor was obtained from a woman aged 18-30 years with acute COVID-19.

The CDR3 region is CASSLAGYNEQFF. The CDR3 bases are TGTGCCAGCAGTTTGGCAGGTTACAATGAGCAGTTCTTC. V gene TRBV27 combines with J gene TRBJ2-1; D gene unclear. This CDR3 has 13 residues. From germline, CDR1 is MNHEY and CDR2 SMNVEV (reference sequence). V was clipped by 3 bases and J by 4 bases, with 7 bases between them.